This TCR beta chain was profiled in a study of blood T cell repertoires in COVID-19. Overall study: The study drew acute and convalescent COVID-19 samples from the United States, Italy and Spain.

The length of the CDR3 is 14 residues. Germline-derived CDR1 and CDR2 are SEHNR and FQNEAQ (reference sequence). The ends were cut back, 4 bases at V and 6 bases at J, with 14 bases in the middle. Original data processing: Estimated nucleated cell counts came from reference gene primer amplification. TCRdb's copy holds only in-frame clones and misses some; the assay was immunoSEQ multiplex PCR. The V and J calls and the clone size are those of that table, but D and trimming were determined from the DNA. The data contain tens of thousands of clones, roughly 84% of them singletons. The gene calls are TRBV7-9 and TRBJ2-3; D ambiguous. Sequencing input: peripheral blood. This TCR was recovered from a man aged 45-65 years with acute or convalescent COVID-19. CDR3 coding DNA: TGTGCCAGCAGCTCCCTCTCGGTTACCGATACGCAGTATTTT. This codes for CASSSLSVTDTQYF.